This T cell receptor beta chain originates from a study of T cell changes during pregnancy in multiple sclerosis. This clone was seen only once. This CDR3 contains 15 residues. Trimming cost V 4 bases and J 0 bases, with 13 bases left between them. Germline V gene data show CDR1 as MNHNS and CDR2 as SASEGT. Only in-frame clones appear in the TCRdb table, and some are missing; sequencing was by immunoSEQ multiplex PCR. The sample holds about 41,000 clones; 90% are singletons and the top ten take less than 12%. The sequenced sample was CD8+ T cells from peripheral blood mononuclear cells, obtained in the first trimester of pregnancy. The chain employs TRBV6-1 and TRBJ2-7, with D tentatively TRBD1 (6 bases). The receptor's source is a female donor with multiple sclerosis, enrolled in a pregnancy study. CDR3 sequence reads: CASSAGQGSSYEQYF. CDR3 sequence (DNA): TGTGCCAGCAGTGCAGGTCAGGGGAGCTCCTACGAGCAGTACTTC.